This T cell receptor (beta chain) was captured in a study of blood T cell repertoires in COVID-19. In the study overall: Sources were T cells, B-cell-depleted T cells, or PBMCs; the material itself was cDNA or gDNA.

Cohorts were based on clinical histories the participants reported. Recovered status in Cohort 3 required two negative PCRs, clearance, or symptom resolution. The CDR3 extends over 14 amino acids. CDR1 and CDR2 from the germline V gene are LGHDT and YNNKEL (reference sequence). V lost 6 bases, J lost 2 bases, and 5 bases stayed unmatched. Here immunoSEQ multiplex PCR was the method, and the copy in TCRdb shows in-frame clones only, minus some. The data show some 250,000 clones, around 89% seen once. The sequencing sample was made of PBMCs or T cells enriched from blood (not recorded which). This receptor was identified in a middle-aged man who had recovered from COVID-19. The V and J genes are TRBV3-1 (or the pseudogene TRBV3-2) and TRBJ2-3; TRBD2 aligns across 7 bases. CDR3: CASRRAGLTDTQYF. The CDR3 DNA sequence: TGTGCCAGCAGGAGAGCGGGGCTCACAGATACGCAGTATTTT.